This record concerns one T cell receptor beta chain sequence. Followed over time, Seattle patients had been enrolled while infection was active. The data originate from a study of blood T cell repertoires in COVID-19. Study in general: The samples span acute and convalescent COVID-19 from the United States, Italy and Spain. Sources were T cells, B-cell-depleted T cells, or PBMCs; the material itself was cDNA or gDNA.

Libraries were prepared by immunoSEQ multiplex PCR; TCRdb keeps only in-frame clonotypes and omits some of them. The data hold some 99,000 clones, with roughly 90% observed a single time. Sequencing input: peripheral blood. This receptor was obtained from a human donor with COVID-19, enrolled during active disease. The donor label of this sample is uncertain.

In DNA form, the CDR3 reads TGTGCCAGCAGTTTAGGAGGGGGCACTGAAGCTTTCTTT. Its protein is CASSLGGGTEAFF. The rearrangement uses TRBV12-3 or TRBV12-4 and TRBJ1-1, with TRBD1 as a possible D gene (6 bases). Trimming pared 1 base from V and 4 bases from J, leaving 7 bases between. This CDR3 spans 13 amino acids.